These 17 T cell receptor beta chains came from one sample sequenced in a study of response to subunit inactivated influenza vaccine (dated by TCRdb to the late 2010s). Receptor libraries were prepared by RT-PCR. The reads were generated on an Illumina HiSeq 2500. TCRdb reprocessing: public reads trimmed at Q25 with fastp, clones called with MiXCR, in-frame beta chains kept. Every CDR3 protein is listed once, alongside the most common genes and DNA of its rows. In all, the sample holds hundreds of thousands of distinct CDR3 sequences, and 15% to 19% of those were seen once. The ten largest make up approximately 10% of the sample. The sequencing here drew on PBMCs from blood, taken 11 to 12 days after vaccination. All receptors come from a man in his fifties or sixties who received an inactivated influenza vaccine. Donor details come from another sample of the same person, matched by shared clones.

This chain uses TRBV10-2 with TRBJ2-3, with D tentatively TRBD2 (5 bases). The CDR3 runs to 16 residues. The V end was cut by 9 bases, the J end by 2 bases, with 21 bases between. Per the germline V gene, CDR1 is WSHSY and CDR2 is SAAADI. Here the CDR3 reads CARTSPRDPATDTQYF. The CDR3 nucleotides read TGCGCCAGAACAAGCCCTCGGGATCCAGCCACAGATACGCAGTATTTT.

This rearrangement joins TRBV4-2 to TRBJ2-1; TRBD1 agrees at 9 bases. V shed 0 bases and J 2 bases; nucleotides not matched to a gene: 2. Germline V gene data show CDR1 as LGHNA and CDR2 as YNFKEQ. This CDR3 is 16 amino acids long. DNA of the CDR3: TGTGCCAGCAGCCAAGAGGGACAGGGCACCTACAATGAGCAGTTCTTC. Translating it yields CASSQEGQGTYNEQFF.

The chain recombines TRBV10-3 with TRBJ2-5; no clear D gene. V was trimmed by 5 bases and J by 1 base, leaving 8 bases between them. CDR3 size: 13 residues. CDR1 and CDR2 (germline): ENHRY, SYGVKD. CDR3 sequence: CAISRPGQETQYF. CDR3 nucleotide sequence: TGTGCCATCAGTCGACCGGGCCAAGAGACCCAGTACTTC.

The chain has TRBV14 and TRBJ2-7; D is tentatively TRBD1 or TRBD2 (5 bases each). This CDR3 spans 16 amino acids. CDR1 SGHDN and CDR2 FVKESK come from the germline V gene. V lost 0 bases and J lost 5, with 17 bases in between. Here the CDR3 DNA reads TGTGCCAGCAGCCAAGAAGGGACCCTAAGAAGTCACGAGCAGTACTTC. Translating gives CASSQEGTLRSHEQYF.

This clonotype was seen only a few times. V is TRBV4-3 and J is TRBJ1-1; TRBD1 is a possible D gene (6 bases). CDR1 is LGHNA and CDR2 is YSLEER in the germline V gene. This CDR3 has 15 amino acids. The V end lost 0 bases, the J end lost 0 bases, and 8 bases lay between the germline ends. In DNA, the CDR3 is TGCGCCAGCAGCCAAGACCAGGGGATGAACACTGAAGCTTTCTTT. Amino acids: CASSQDQGMNTEAFF.

The CDR3 sequence is CASSQEGRSSYNEQFF. The CDR3 coding sequence is TGCGCCAGCAGCCAAGAGGGGCGGAGCTCCTACAATGAGCAGTTCTTC. The chain is built from TRBV4-1 and TRBJ2-1; the D gene is possibly TRBD1 (5 bases). V was clipped by 0 bases and J by 0 bases, with 9 bases between them. Per germline, CDR1 MGHRA and CDR2 YSYEKL. The CDR3 sequence is 16 residues long.

This clonotype was seen a few times. The gene calls are TRBV10-3 and TRBJ2-7, with TRBD1 identical over 8 bases. Germline-derived CDR1 and CDR2 are ENHRY and SYGVKD. The J segment lost 6 bases and the V segment lost 6 bases, leaving 7 bases of the junction unmatched. The CDR3 consists of 13 residues. Here the CDR3 reads CAIRWTGKGEQYF. The DNA of the CDR3 is TGTGCCATCAGGTGGACAGGGAAGGGCGAGCAGTACTTC.

The rearrangement uses TRBV4-3 and TRBJ2-7; no definite D call. The CDR3 runs to 15 residues. Deletions cut 2 bases from V and 9 bases from J, with 20 bases between. CDR1 is LGHNA and CDR2 is YSLEER in the germline V gene. The CDR3 is CASSQTHRAPGRQYF. In DNA, the CDR3 is TGCGCCAGCAGCCAAACTCACCGGGCCCCGGGCAGGCAGTACTTC.

This clonotype has just a few counts. This chain links TRBV7-8 with TRBJ2-6; 8 bases agree with TRBD2. This CDR3 has 17 amino acids. Germline V lookup: CDR1 SGHVS, CDR2 FQNEAQ. The V and J ends lost 7 bases and 0 bases, in that order; junction bases with no gene match: 8. As DNA, the CDR3 is TGTGCCAGCAACACTAGCGGAAAAAGCTCTGGGGCCAACGTCCTGACTTTC. It yields the protein CASNTSGKSSGANVLTF.

A note on this clonotype: The junction departs from germline at one end; a sequencing error may be responsible. This chain joins TRBV7-7 and TRBJ2-5; TRBD1 agrees at 11 bases. The CDR3 extends over 13 amino acids. Germline CDR1 reads SSHAT; CDR2 reads FNYEAQ (reference sequence). CDR3: CASSSGQGAPPNF. CDR3 coding DNA: TGTGCTAGCAGCTCAGGACAGGGGGCGCCCCCGAACTTC. Full variable domain (remainder filled in from reference TRBV7-7 and TRBJ2-5): GAGVSQSPRYKVTKRGQDVTLRCDPISSHATLYWYQQALGQGPEFLTYFNYEAQPDKSGLPSDRFSAERPEGSISTLTIQRTEQRDSAMYRCASSSGQGAPPNFGPGTRLLVL.

This clonotype was found a few times. One junction end disagrees with the germline gene, perhaps due to a read error. V gene TRBV28 combines with J gene TRBJ1-4; no clear D gene. Germline V lookup: CDR1 MDHEN, CDR2 SYDVKM. The CDR3 is 14 amino acids. CDR3 sequence reads: CASSGQVLGEKLFF. In nucleotides, the CDR3 is TGTGCCAGCAGTGGCCAGGTGTTGGGTGAAAAGCTGTTTTTT.

Remarks on this clonotype: Mismatch with germline at one junction end may stem from a read error. The gene calls are TRBV5-1 and TRBJ1-2; D not certain. The CDR3 has 12 residues. In germline, CDR1 is SGHRS, CDR2 YFSETQ. This CDR3 reads CAGSFETYGYTF. CDR3 DNA: TGCGCCGGCAGCTTTGAAACCTATGGCTACACCTTC.

This chain connects TRBV6-1 to TRBJ2-4, with D perhaps given as TRBD1 or TRBD2 (5 bases each). V dropped 6 bases and J dropped 3 bases, with 18 bases sitting between them. CDR1 is MNHNS, CDR2 SASEGT, per germline. The CDR3 consists of 16 residues. DNA of the CDR3: TGTGCCAGCAGGGGGCACGAGGTAGAGGGCAAAAACATTCAGTACTTC. Translation: CASRGHEVEGKNIQYF.

This clonotype was observed a few times. The gene calls are TRBV5-1 and TRBJ2-7; the D is unclear. The CDR3 is 14 residues long. The ends were cut back, 6 bases at V and 3 bases at J, with 16 bases in the middle. Germline V lookup: CDR1 SGHRS, CDR2 YFSETQ. The CDR3 region is CASTLVPGYYEQYF. The CDR3 DNA reads as TGCGCCAGCACCCTCGTTCCCGGGTACTACGAGCAGTACTTC.

The rearrangement uses TRBV5-1 and TRBJ2-1; 7 nucleotides align to TRBD2. Trimming took 2 bases from V and 5 from J; bases not matched to a gene: 7. Germline CDR1 and CDR2: SGHRS and YFSETQ. This CDR3 is built from 15 residues. CDR3 loop: CASSFMVGGNNEQFF. The CDR3 nucleotides read TGCGCCAGCAGCTTTATGGTGGGAGGGAACAATGAGCAGTTCTTC.

J is TRBJ2-2 and V is TRBV6-2 or TRBV6-3; 8 bases are a match to TRBD1. J gave up 5 bases and V 5 bases, and 7 bases lay outside the gene matches. The CDR3 covers 15 residues. The germline V gene encodes CDR1 MNHEY and CDR2 SVGEGT. Here the CDR3 reads CASSETGVGTGELFF. The CDR3 DNA reads TGTGCCAGCAGTGAGACAGGGGTAGGAACCGGGGAGCTGTTTTTT.

This clonotype was counted a few times. This chain uses TRBV5-1 with TRBJ2-6, with TRBD1 matching over 8 bases. In germline, CDR1 is SGHRS, CDR2 YFSETQ. The CDR3 length is 17 residues. V lost 3 bases, J lost 0 bases, and 5 bases stayed unmatched. The CDR3 region has the DNA TGCGCCAGCAGCTGGACCGGGACAGGCTCTGGGGCCAACGTCCTGACTTTC. Translated, it gives CASSWTGTGSGANVLTF.